This T cell receptor beta chain was obtained from a study of cytomegalovirus exposure and HLA in healthy donors. Germline assignment: CDR1 SQVTM and CDR2 ANQGSEA. Deletions cut 4 bases from V and 0 bases from J, with 12 bases between. This CDR3 spans 14 amino acids. The PCR used 60 Vbeta and 13 Jbeta primers. How the authors handled the data: Later reanalysis found approximately 76 million unique TCR beta chains, around 10 million of them shared. Assay used: immunoSEQ multiplex PCR; TCRdb lists only in-frame clones, some missing. V, J and clone size derive from that table, while D and trimming were established from the DNA sequence. The repertoire consists of about 170,000 clones, with roughly 78% occurring once and the leading ten covering 1%.

The receptor was derived from a woman in her forties or fifties in good health and CMV-seropositive. Sequences were obtained from PBMCs. The chain joins TRBV29-1 to TRBJ1-1; TRBD1 is a possible D gene (5 bases). Here the CDR3 DNA reads TGCAGCGTTGGGGCGGGGCCCTTGAACACTGAAGCTTTCTTT. This gives the protein CSVGAGPLNTEAFF.